This TCR beta chain was identified in a study of blood T cell repertoires in COVID-19. About the study: Some COVID-19 samples were acute and others convalescent; all came from the United States, Italy and Spain.

The CDR3 sequence is 17 residues long. V lost 8 bases to trimming and J lost 1 base; unmatched junction nucleotides: 14. The data were produced by immunoSEQ multiplex PCR, yet TCRdb's version contains in-frame clones alone and is incomplete. The sample lists about 180,000 clones; about 88% were seen once. The participants were between roughly 18 and 89 years old and came from roughly 25 US areas. Researchers sorted participants into cohorts using their self-reported clinical history. The sample was PBMCs or T cells enriched from blood (not recorded which). This TCR was sampled from a woman aged 18 to 35 who had recovered from COVID-19. The chain combines TRBV5-3 with TRBJ2-3, with TRBD2 matching 9 bases. TRBV5-3 qualifies as an ORF whose function is uncertain. The CDR3 is CARSIPSGAPCTDTQYF. The CDR3 nucleotides are TGTGCCAGGTCCATTCCTAGCGGGGCCCCTTGCACAGATACGCAGTATTTT.